This entry concerns a single T cell receptor beta chain. Its antigen remains unknown. The record originates from a study of Ad26.COV2.S vaccination and SARS-CoV-2 variants. Study-wide findings and caveats: Breadth of non-spike TCRs did not differ between vaccinees and placebo recipients. Estimates derived from TCR breadth and depth analyses may have underestimated total T cell responses. People who got the vaccine had more spike-specific TCR breadth than people who got placebo. After vaccination, reports described spike-specific CD8+ and CD4+ T cell responses as showing substantial breadth.

Sequencing used immunoSEQ multiplex PCR; TCRdb keeps in-frame clones, though not all of them. The table records over 100,000 clones, about three quarters of them present only once. CDR1 is KGHSH and CDR2 is LQKENI in the germline V gene. CDR3 length equals 16 residues. V shed 1 base and J 4 bases; nucleotides not matched to a gene: 7. The chain is built from TRBV18 and TRBJ2-5, with 9 bases matching TRBD2. The clonotype was recovered from a human donor who had recovered from COVID-19. The input for sequencing was peripheral blood, taken after recovery from COVID-19. CDR3 region: CASSPQFAGGPETQYF. CDR3 DNA sequence: TGTGCCAGCTCACCACAGTTTGCGGGGGGGCCAGAGACCCAGTACTTC.